This passage covers 5 T cell receptor beta chains from one sample sequenced in a study of early T cells in non-severe SARS-CoV-2 infection. TCRdb recomputed calls from the 5' RACE reads with MiXCR, one row per CDR3 protein. Of about 66,000 distinct CDR3 sequences in the sample, roughly an eighth are singletons; the top ten hold about 8.5%. The sequenced material came from whole blood. These receptor sequences come from an adult who was a healthcare worker with PCR-confirmed SARS-CoV-2 infection or an uninfected control (not recorded which).

This rearrangement joins TRBV6-4 to TRBJ2-5; 9 positions agree with TRBD2. The junction had 15 bases not matched to a gene; V was cut back by 2 bases and J by 2 bases. CDR3 size: 19 residues. In germline, CDR1 is MRHNA, CDR2 SNTAGT. The CDR3 spells CASSDVHSWLAGPQETQYF. The DNA for the CDR3 is TGTGCCAGCAGTGACGTTCACTCTTGGCTAGCGGGACCTCAAGAGACCCAGTACTTC.

This chain connects TRBV20-1 to TRBJ1-1, with D maybe TRBD1 (5 bases). Germline V gene data show CDR1 as DFQATT and CDR2 as SNEGSKA (reference sequence). V shed 3 bases and J shed 7 bases, with 12 bases lying between them. The CDR3 covers 12 residues. CDR3 region: CSARDMTVEAFF. The CDR3 DNA reads TGCAGTGCTAGGGACATGACAGTTGAAGCTTTCTTT.

There are a few counts of this clonotype. Here the CDR3 DNA reads TGCGCCAGCAGCCCCGGGGGGTCCTACAATGAGCAGTTCTTC. As protein: CASSPGGSYNEQFF. The V call is TRBV5-1, the J call TRBJ2-1, with TRBD2 matching over 7 bases. The J segment lost 1 base and the V segment lost 4 bases, leaving 2 bases of the junction unmatched. This CDR3 has 14 residues. Germline V CDR1 and CDR2: SGHRS, YFSETQ.

This clonotype showed up just a few times. J is TRBJ2-6 and V is TRBV28; no clear D. Germline V gives CDR1 MDHEN, CDR2 SYDVKM. The CDR3 has 14 residues. With 5 bases removed from V and 0 bases from J, the gap between germline ends came to 5 bases. In DNA form, the CDR3 reads TGTGCCAGCAGTCGCCCCTCTGGGGCCAACGTCCTGACTTTC. This sequence encodes CASSRPSGANVLTF.

This clonotype was counted a few times. The V and J genes are TRBV28 and TRBJ2-7; D gene unclear. Germline CDR1 is MDHEN and CDR2 is SYDVKM. The V end lost 10 bases, the J end lost 1 base, and 5 bases lay between the germline ends. The CDR3 length is 10 residues. The CDR3 spells CATSSYEQYF. CDR3 DNA sequence: TGTGCCACCTCTTCCTACGAGCAGTACTTC.